This is a list of T cell receptor beta chains from one sample in a study of blood T cell repertoires in COVID-19. This table comes from immunoSEQ multiplex PCR, and its TCRdb copy is limited to in-frame clones, with some not included. The sample lists a few hundred thousand clones; 80% were seen once. The source material was peripheral blood. The receptors here all came from a human donor in a cohort sampled during active COVID-19. The CDR3 runs from the conserved cysteine through the conserved F or W. The D gene is left open where the match is weak. Some rows have no size entry. The others give once, few or many, or a class for an expanded clone.

j_call d_call clone_size v_call cdr3_aa cdr3_nt
TRBJ2-1 . . TRBV10-3 CAISDGPEQFF TGTGCCATCAGTGACGGTCCTGAGCAGTTCTTC
TRBJ1-1 TRBD1 . TRBV7-9 CASSFTGQHTEAFF TGTGCCAGCAGCTTCACGGGACAGCACACTGAAGCTTTCTTT
TRBJ1-2 . . TRBV19 CASSAPEANYGYTF TGTGCCAGTAGTGCTCCGGAGGCTAACTATGGCTACACCTTC
TRBJ2-2 TRBD2 . TRBV27 CASSLLAGAAGELFF TGTGCCAGCAGTTTACTAGCGGGAGCGGCCGGGGAGCTGTTTTTT
TRBJ1-6 . . TRBV7-9 CASSFEYPPLHF TGTGCCAGCAGCTTTGAGTATCCACCCCTCCACTTT
TRBJ1-1 . . TRBV5-1 CASSLTQGPTEAFF TGCGCCAGCAGCTTAACTCAGGGTCCCACTGAAGCTTTCTTT
TRBJ1-1 . . TRBV19 CASSSFAGAAEAFF TGTGCCAGTAGTAGTTTTGCAGGGGCGGCTGAAGCTTTCTTT
TRBJ2-2 TRBD2 . TRBV9 CASSVGGLSSGYANTGELFF TGTGCCAGCAGCGTAGGGGGCCTTTCTAGCGGGTACGCGAACACCGGGGAGCTGTTTTTT
TRBJ2-7 . . TRBV5-6 CASTKPQSGSKVQYF TGTGCCAGCACCAAACCCCAATCAGGCTCTAAAGTGCAGTACTTC
TRBJ1-6 . . TRBV5-1 CASSLGRGASYNSPLHF TGCGCCAGCAGCTTGGGCAGGGGCGCTTCTTATAATTCACCCCTCCACTTT
TRBJ1-5 TRBD1 once TRBV27 CASSTDRGNQPQHF TGTGCCAGCAGTACAGACAGGGGGAATCAGCCCCAGCATTTT
TRBJ2-3 . . TRBV7-2 CASSSSPGLTQYF TGTGCCAGCAGCTCCTCCCCGGGACTGACGCAGTATTTT
TRBJ2-2 TRBD2 . TRBV7-2 CASSWTSGTTGELFF TGTGCCAGCAGCTGGACTAGCGGGACCACCGGGGAGCTGTTTTTT
TRBJ1-6 . . TRBV5-8 CASSLGGTANSPLHF TGTGCCAGCAGCTTGGGAGGGACTGCGAATTCACCCCTCCACTTT
TRBJ2-6 . few TRBV3-1/TRBV3-2 CASSQARTANVLTF TGTGCCAGCAGCCAAGCAAGGACTGCCAACGTCCTGACTTTC
TRBJ1-2 . . TRBV4-2 CASSPPRGGFGYTF TGTGCCAGCAGCCCACCCCGGGGGGGGTTTGGCTACACCTTC
TRBJ2-7 . . TRBV27 CASTPPQGGRYEQYF TGTGCCAGCACCCCTCCGCAGGGTGGACGGTACGAGCAGTACTTC
TRBJ2-7 . . TRBV14 CAERGEPGQGSYEQYF TGTGCCGAGCGGGGGGAACCGGGACAGGGGTCCTACGAGCAGTACTTC
TRBJ1-5 . few TRBV6-5 CASRDTGNSNQPQHF TGTGCCAGCAGGGATACAGGGAATAGCAATCAGCCCCAGCATTTT
TRBJ1-3 TRBD1 . TRBV9 CASSVQTGPILTAGNTIYF TGTGCCAGCAGCGTACAGACAGGGCCGATCCTAACGGCAGGAAACACCATATATTTT
TRBJ1-2 . . TRBV27 CASGGILYGYTF TGTGCCAGCGGCGGCATACTCTATGGCTACACCTTC
TRBJ2-4 . . TRBV7-2 CASSLVQGKNIQYF TGTGCCAGCAGCTTAGTCCAGGGGAAAAACATTCAGTACTTC
TRBJ2-1 TRBD1 . TRBV7-9 CASSRDRGHGEQFF TGTGCCAGCAGCCGGGACAGGGGGCATGGTGAGCAGTTCTTC
TRBJ1-3 TRBD1 . TRBV30 CAWRQGYGNTIYF TGTGCCTGGCGACAGGGCTATGGAAACACCATATATTTT
TRBJ1-2 . few TRBV2 CASREQGWDYGYTF TGTGCCAGCAGGGAACAGGGCTGGGACTATGGCTACACCTTC
TRBJ1-2 TRBD1 . TRBV3-1/TRBV3-2 CASSLGETGGRGYTF TGTGCCAGCAGCTTAGGGGAGACAGGGGGTAGGGGCTACACCTTC
TRBJ2-7 TRBD2 . TRBV28 CASSLSGLAGVAGEQYF TGTGCCAGCAGTTTATCGGGGTTAGCGGGAGTTGCAGGCGAGCAGTACTTC
TRBJ2-5 . few TRBV27 CASSLSRAETQYF TGTGCCAGCAGTTTATCGAGGGCCGAGACCCAGTACTTC
TRBJ1-2 . once TRBV4-1 CASSQDRRGAHGYTF TGCGCCAGCAGCCAAGATCGACGGGGGGCGCATGGCTACACCTTC
TRBJ1-5 . . TRBV28 CASSTGSVQPQHF TGTGCCAGCAGTACAGGGTCGGTTCAGCCCCAGCATTTT
TRBJ2-3 TRBD1 . TRBV6-4 CASSPREDRGPDTQYF TGTGCCAGCAGCCCCCGTGAGGACAGGGGGCCAGATACGCAGTATTTT
TRBJ1-1 . . TRBV7-9 CASSLGREAFF TGTGCCAGCAGCTTAGGGAGGGAAGCTTTCTTT
TRBJ1-1 . . TRBV6-5 CASLLGASNTEAFF TGTGCCAGCCTGTTAGGGGCGTCGAACACTGAAGCTTTCTTT
TRBJ1-2 TRBD1 . TRBV28 CASSSPQGGGYTF TGTGCCAGCAGTTCTCCACAGGGGGGCGGCTACACCTTC
TRBJ1-4 TRBD1 . TRBV28 CASTETGGAEYFYEKLFF TGTGCCAGCACAGAGACAGGGGGCGCGGAATATTTTTATGAAAAACTGTTTTTT
TRBJ1-1 . . TRBV19 CASSRNRENTEAFF TGTGCCAGTAGTAGAAACAGAGAGAACACTGAAGCTTTCTTT
TRBJ2-5 . . TRBV6-5 CASSSPGETQYF TGTGCCAGCAGTTCCCCGGGGGAGACCCAGTACTTC
TRBJ2-3 TRBD2 . TRBV14 CATHGAGGRDTQYF TGTGCCACCCATGGAGCGGGGGGTCGGGATACGCAGTATTTT
TRBJ1-1 TRBD1 . TRBV11-3 CASSLGPNRGTEAFF TGTGCCAGCAGCTTAGGCCCCAACAGGGGCACTGAAGCTTTCTTT
TRBJ2-1 TRBD2 . TRBV2 CASSGLAGGEQFF TGTGCCAGCAGTGGACTAGCGGGAGGTGAGCAGTTCTTC
TRBJ1-2 TRBD1 few TRBV5-1 CASSPLPGQGEGYTF TGCGCCAGCAGCCCGCTCCCGGGACAGGGAGAAGGCTACACCTTC
TRBJ1-2 TRBD1 . TRBV29-1 CSTGDGEDGYTF TGCAGTACAGGGGACGGTGAGGATGGCTACACCTTC
TRBJ2-7 . . TRBV30 CAWQGSYEQYF TGTGCCTGGCAGGGCTCCTACGAGCAGTACTTC
TRBJ1-4 . . TRBV19 CASSGLNEKLFF TGTGCCAGTTCGGGTCTGAATGAAAAACTGTTTTTT
TRBJ2-4 . . TRBV21-1 CASSKEDRVAKNIQYF TGTGCCAGCAGCAAAGAAGACAGGGTAGCCAAAAACATTCAGTACTTC
TRBJ2-5 TRBD1 once TRBV3-1/TRBV3-2 CASSLGTGGTQYF TGTGCCAGCAGCCTCGGGACAGGCGGGACCCAGTACTTC
TRBJ2-7 . once TRBV2 CASSEGPGSREQYF TGTGCCAGCAGTGAGGGCCCTGGGAGCAGGGAGCAGTACTTC
TRBJ1-3 . . TRBV15 CATSVPGVGNTIYF TGTGCCACCAGCGTCCCCGGGGTTGGAAACACCATATATTTT